One and the same sample provided the 21 T cell receptor beta chains below, sequenced in a study of shared clonotypes between healthy human individuals. The assay was immunoSEQ multiplex PCR, and TCRdb's table has in-frame clones only and misses some. This sample has 1.5 million to 2.5 million clones, with just under 95% found just once. CD45RO-negative, CCR7-positively selected cells formed the naive CD8 fraction, excluding terminally differentiated effector memory CD45RA+ cells. Sequencing was performed on naive CD8+ T cells sorted from blood. The receptors were sampled from a man between 18 and 29 years old in good health.

The V and J genes are TRBV29-1 and TRBJ2-1; D might be TRBD1 or TRBD2, each matching 6 bases. Germline V CDR1 and CDR2: SQVTM, ANQGSEA. This CDR3 spans 13 amino acids. V lost 4 bases, J lost 5 bases, and 12 bases lay in between. CDR3 loop: CSVAGANHNEQFF. The CDR3 DNA is TGCAGCGTTGCGGGGGCTAACCACAATGAGCAGTTCTTC.

As to this clone: This sample includes further DNA sequences coding for the same CDR3. The chain employs TRBV5-4 and TRBJ1-1, with unresolved D. The V end lost 2 bases, the J end lost 1 base, and 6 bases lay between the germline ends. CDR1 and CDR2 (germline): SGHNT, YYREEE (reference sequence). This CDR3 is built from 13 residues. This CDR3 reads CASSLAANTEAFF. As DNA, the CDR3 is TGTGCCAGCAGCTTAGCGGCGAACACTGAAGCTTTCTTT.

The chain is built from TRBV2 and TRBJ1-1; D unclear. The CDR3 runs 12 residues. The ends were cut back, 10 bases at V and 5 bases at J, with 14 bases in the middle. The germline CDR1 and CDR2 sequences are SNHLY and FYNNEI. CDR3 protein: CATTLVGTEAFF. DNA of the CDR3: TGTGCCACCACCCTTGTAGGGACTGAAGCTTTCTTT.

This clone was seen more than once but under ten times. CDR3 DNA sequence: TGTGCCAGCAGCCAGGGCACGGACTATGGCTACACCTTC. This encodes CASSQGTDYGYTF. The chain carries TRBV9 and TRBJ1-2; perhaps TRBD1 as D (5 bases). V was trimmed by 4 bases and J by 3 bases, leaving 10 bases between them. Per the germline V gene, CDR1 is SGDLS and CDR2 is YYNGEE. The CDR3 runs to 13 residues.

The rearrangement links TRBV5-4 to TRBJ2-1; D gene unclear. This CDR3 is built from 13 residues. Germline-derived CDR1 and CDR2 are SGHNT and YYREEE (reference sequence). Trimming left V 4 bases short and J 2 bases short, with 7 bases between. In DNA form, the CDR3 reads TGTGCCAGCAGCCATGACACCTACAATGAGCAGTTCTTC. Residues: CASSHDTYNEQFF.

The chain is built from TRBV6-5 and TRBJ2-3, with D perhaps matching TRBD1 (6 bases). Germline CDR1 reads MNHEY; CDR2 reads SVGAGI. Trimming took 6 bases from V and 4 from J, leaving 14 bases between them. The CDR3 has 14 amino acids. DNA of the CDR3: TGTGCCAGCAGGTATACAGGGTTTCCAGATACGCAGTATTTT. This codes for CASRYTGFPDTQYF.

The rearrangement uses TRBV27 and TRBJ2-2; D is undetermined. V lost 8 bases to trimming and J lost 3 bases, with 13 bases between them. Germline lookup yields CDR1 MNHEY and CDR2 SMNVEV (reference sequence). This CDR3 region has 14 residues. CDR3 coding DNA: TGTGCCAGCGGATACTTAGAGTACACCGGGGAGCTGTTTTTT. This sequence encodes CASGYLEYTGELFF.

The J gene is TRBJ2-1, the V gene TRBV7-9, with TRBD2 matching over 10 bases. Germline lookup yields CDR1 SEHNR and CDR2 FQNEAQ (reference sequence). Germline trimming cut 0 bases from V and 5 bases from J; bases unmatched to any gene: 4. The CDR3 totals 16 residues. The CDR3: CASSLAPSGGNNEQFF. The CDR3 nucleotides are TGTGCCAGCAGCTTAGCTCCTAGCGGGGGAAACAATGAGCAGTTCTTC.

This clone was seen more than once but under ten times. The rearrangement links TRBV16 to TRBJ2-7; 15 bases are a match to TRBD2. Unmatched junction bases numbered 2, after V lost 1 base and J lost 7 bases. Germline V gene sequence: CDR1 KGHSY, CDR2 FQNENV. There are 15 residues in the CDR3. CDR3 residues: CASSQWTSGREEQYF. Written as DNA, the CDR3 is TGTGCCAGCAGCCAATGGACTAGCGGGAGGGAGGAGCAGTACTTC.

The V and J genes are TRBV19 and TRBJ1-1, with unresolved D. Germline CDR1 LNHDA, CDR2 SQIVND (reference sequence). This CDR3 region has 12 residues. V was pared by 6 bases and J by 1 base, with 6 bases between. CDR3 sequence: CASSQKNTEAFF. The CDR3 region has the DNA TGTGCCAGTAGCCAGAAGAACACTGAAGCTTTCTTT.

This chain joins TRBV6-1 and TRBJ1-6; 7 bases agree with TRBD1. V dropped 7 bases and J dropped 8; count of bases not matched to a gene: 8. Per germline, CDR1 MNHNS and CDR2 SASEGT. The CDR3 sequence is 14 residues long. The CDR3 DNA is TGTGCCAGCATTAGGGGGCCTCTGGATTCACCCCTCCACTTT. Translation: CASIRGPLDSPLHF.

The chain couples TRBV7-2 to TRBJ2-1, with 12 bases fitting TRBD2. Germline V gene data show CDR1 as SGHTA and CDR2 as FQGNSA. The CDR3 contains 16 residues. V was clipped by 5 bases and J by 5 bases; unmatched bases: 7. In nucleotides, the CDR3 is TGTGCCAGCAGCACCCGCGCTAGCGGGAGGGACAATGAGCAGTTCTTC. Residues: CASSTRASGRDNEQFF.

The V gene is TRBV11-1, the J gene TRBJ2-7; D not certain. The CDR3 is 12 amino acids. The germline CDR1 and CDR2 sequences are SGHAT and FQDESV (reference sequence). The V end was cut by 1 base, the J end by 5 bases, with 6 bases between. The CDR3 nucleotides are TGTGCCAGCAGCTTAGATCCACACGAGCAGTACTTC. This sequence encodes CASSLDPHEQYF.

The genes are TRBV4-2 and TRBJ2-7, with TRBD1 matching 7 bases. CDR1 and CDR2 (germline): LGHNA, YNFKEQ. The CDR3 spans 18 residues. The trim removed 0 bases at V and 0 bases at J, leaving 11 bases unmatched. The CDR3 protein is CASSQDGTATLGSYEQYF. The DNA of the CDR3 is TGTGCCAGCAGCCAAGACGGGACAGCGACCTTGGGCTCCTACGAGCAGTACTTC.

This clone was detected a few times. The gene calls are TRBV27 and TRBJ1-1; D remains ambiguous. The CDR3 runs to 15 residues. Germline-derived CDR1 and CDR2 are MNHEY and SMNVEV (reference sequence). The V end was cut by 5 bases, the J end by 0 bases, with 13 bases between. CDR3 residues: CASSPLVGMNTEAFF. The CDR3 nucleotides are TGTGCCAGCAGTCCATTAGTCGGAATGAACACTGAAGCTTTCTTT.

The rearrangement links TRBV30 to TRBJ2-7; D is unresolved. Germline values: CDR1 GTSNPN, CDR2 SVGIG (reference sequence). The CDR3 runs to 13 residues. The V and J ends lost 4 bases and 4 bases respectively, with 14 bases between them. The DNA for the CDR3 is TGTGCCTGGACCCCCAGTGAGCCTTACGAGCAGTACTTC. Protein product: CAWTPSEPYEQYF.

This chain's CDR3 is CAWSVGGRYGYTF. CDR3 in DNA: TGTGCCTGGAGTGTGGGGGGCCGCTATGGCTACACCTTC. The chain has TRBV30 and TRBJ1-2; D is perhaps TRBD1 (6 bases). V lost 0 bases and J lost 4, with 9 bases in between. Looked up from germline, CDR1 is GTSNPN and CDR2 is SVGIG (reference sequence). The CDR3 length is 13 residues.

In the case of this clone: At the DNA level, this CDR3 is encoded by other sequences in the same sample as well. This chain links TRBV4-2 with TRBJ2-1; D gene uncertain. Germline values: CDR1 LGHNA, CDR2 YNFKEQ. The V end lost 0 bases, the J end lost 7 bases, and 13 bases lay between the germline ends. This CDR3 region has 15 residues. DNA of the CDR3: TGTGCCAGCAGCCAAGATTTCCCGGAATTGAATGAGCAGTTCTTC. It translates to CASSQDFPELNEQFF.

The genes are TRBV28 and TRBJ1-3; D is uncertain. Germline values: CDR1 MDHEN, CDR2 SYDVKM. The V gene lost 3 bases and the J gene lost 3 bases, with 9 bases spanning the gap. This CDR3 is built from 14 residues. The CDR3 loop is CASSLPTIGNTIYF. CDR3 bases: TGTGCCAGCAGTTTGCCCACGATTGGAAACACCATATATTTT.

The V and J genes are TRBV2 and TRBJ2-7; TRBD1 matches at 9 bases. This CDR3 spans 12 amino acids. V lost 6 bases to trimming and J lost 6 bases; unmatched junction nucleotides: 3. CDR1 is SNHLY and CDR2 is FYNNEI in the germline V gene. Here the CDR3 reads CASSPTGGEQYF. CDR3 sequence (DNA): TGTGCCAGCAGCCCGACAGGGGGCGAGCAGTACTTC.

The V call is TRBV28, the J call TRBJ1-1; 9 nucleotides align to TRBD1. Germline V CDR1 and CDR2: MDHEN, SYDVKM. V shed 7 bases, J shed 3 bases, and the junction held 9 bases outside the gene matches. The CDR3 is 15 residues long. CDR3 DNA: TGTGCCAGCACCTGGACAGGGGCTTCCTACACTGAAGCTTTCTTT. Protein sequence: CASTWTGASYTEAFF.